The 10 T cell receptor beta chains given below trace back to one sample, sequenced in a study of Ad26.COV2.S vaccination and SARS-CoV-2 variants. Treatment in this sample: about 20 received Ad26.COV2.S at low or high dose, single or two shots; about 5 received placebo; per-sample allocation not given. Samples analyzed were those drawn on day 63 after the first vaccine or placebo injection. The assay was immunoSEQ multiplex PCR, and TCRdb's table has in-frame clones only and misses some. The repertoire has over 250,000 clones, more than 70% of them found once; the top ten carry 3% to 4%. Sequences were derived from peripheral blood, sampled in a trial of Ad26.COV2.S vaccine versus placebo. These receptors came from a person aged 18-65 years who received the Ad26.COV2.S COVID-19 vaccine or a placebo.

V usage is TRBV6-5 and J usage is TRBJ1-4; possibly TRBD1 for D (5 bases). Trimming removed 6 bases at V and 4 bases at J, with 12 bases between. The CDR3 extends over 14 amino acids. Germline V gene sequence: CDR1 MNHEY, CDR2 SVGAGI. CDR3 DNA sequence: TGTGCCAGCAGACCCCGGGACTATAATGAAAAACTGTTTTTT. This sequence encodes CASRPRDYNEKLFF.

The chain couples TRBV19 to TRBJ1-4; D remains unclear. Trimming removed 2 bases from V and 7 bases from J, with 14 bases in between. Germline CDR1 reads LNHDA; CDR2 reads SQIVND (reference sequence). This CDR3 is 15 amino acids long. This chain's CDR3 is CASSIILKTPEKLFF. CDR3 coding DNA: TGTGCCAGTAGTATAATCTTGAAGACACCTGAAAAACTGTTTTTT.

The chain joins TRBV5-1 to TRBJ1-4; D is possibly TRBD1 (6 bases). The CDR3 loop spans 13 amino acids. Per the germline V gene, CDR1 is SGHRS and CDR2 is YFSETQ. Trimming stripped 6 bases from V and 11 bases from J, with 17 bases between. This CDR3 reads CASTAVPGEKLFF. The CDR3 DNA sequence: TGCGCCAGCACGGCAGTCCCAGGGGAGAAACTGTTTTTT. Full variable domain (rest looked up from reference TRBV5-1 and TRBJ1-4): KAGVTQTPRYLIKTRGQQVTLSCSPISGHRSVSWYQQTPGQGLQFLFEYFSETQRNKGNFPGRFSGRQFSNSRSEMNVSTLELGDSALYLCASTAVPGEKLFFGSGTQLSVL.

This chain links TRBV28 with TRBJ2-2, with 12 nucleotides matching TRBD2. CDR3 size: 16 residues. In germline, CDR1 is MDHEN, CDR2 SYDVKM. Germline trimming cut 3 bases from V and 8 bases from J; bases unmatched to any gene: 7. The chain's CDR3 is CASSFLLAGGAGELFF. CDR3 nucleotide sequence: TGTGCCAGCAGTTTTTTGCTAGCGGGAGGGGCAGGGGAGCTGTTTTTT.

V is TRBV4-2 and J is TRBJ2-3; D gene uncertain. The CDR3 sequence is 15 residues long. Trimming left V 5 bases short and J 3 bases short, with 15 bases between. The germline V gene encodes CDR1 LGHNA and CDR2 YNFKEQ. CDR3 amino acids: CASSSSDPGTDTQYF. The CDR3 DNA sequence: TGTGCCAGCAGCTCCTCGGACCCAGGAACAGATACGCAGTATTTT.

This clone was detected only a few times. The chain carries TRBV11-2 and TRBJ2-3, with 13 nucleotides matching TRBD2. CDR1 and CDR2 from the germline V gene are SGHAT and FQNNGV. The trim removed 7 bases at V and 4 bases at J, leaving 8 bases unmatched. The CDR3 runs 16 residues. CDR3 sequence reads: CASTFRTSGSADTQYF. In DNA, the CDR3 is TGTGCCAGCACCTTCCGGACTAGCGGGAGTGCAGATACGCAGTATTTT.

J is TRBJ1-2 and V is TRBV5-1, with D unclear. This CDR3 is built from 14 residues. Germline V gene data show CDR1 as SGHRS and CDR2 as YFSETQ. V was pared by 0 bases and J by 4 bases, with 10 bases between. This chain's CDR3 is CASSLGQEIYGYTF. Here the CDR3 DNA reads TGCGCCAGCAGCTTGGGACAAGAGATCTATGGCTACACCTTC.

This sequence joins TRBV20-1 and TRBJ2-1; D may be TRBD2 (6 bases). Trimming left V 3 bases short and J 4 bases short, with 13 bases between. Looked up from germline, CDR1 is DFQATT and CDR2 is SNEGSKA (reference sequence). The CDR3 contains 14 residues. The CDR3 bases are TGCAGTGCTAGTACCGACGGGGGATACAATGAGCAGTTCTTC. This encodes CSASTDGGYNEQFF.

This clone has only one observation. The chain is built from TRBV4-2 and TRBJ1-4, with D possibly being TRBD1 (5 bases). The CDR3 runs 15 residues. V lost 2 bases and J lost 7, with 14 bases in between. Germline CDR1 reads LGHNA; CDR2 reads YNFKEQ. CDR3 protein: CASSQPGGLAEKLFF. CDR3 coding DNA: TGTGCCAGCAGCCAACCTGGGGGACTGGCTGAAAAACTGTTTTTT.

The chain is built from TRBV15 and TRBJ1-5, with a possible D match to TRBD1 (6 bases). Germline CDR1 is LNHNV and CDR2 is YYDKDF (reference sequence). The CDR3 sequence is 14 residues long. V lost 1 base, J lost 6 bases, and 10 bases lay in between. The CDR3 reads CATSRAGGPQPQHF. The CDR3 nucleotides read TGTGCCACCAGCAGAGCCGGGGGGCCTCAGCCCCAGCATTTT.